These 17 T cell receptor beta chains came from one sample sequenced in a study of blood T cell repertoires in COVID-19. Assay used: immunoSEQ multiplex PCR; TCRdb lists only in-frame clones, some missing. Of 150,000 to 200,000 clones listed, roughly 93% are singletons. The specimen sequenced was peripheral blood. The receptors were gathered from a woman aged 50 to 65 with acute or convalescent COVID-19.

The chain joins TRBV7-9 to TRBJ1-2; 9 positions agree with TRBD1. This CDR3 contains 13 residues. The ends lost 5 bases at V and 7 bases at J; junction bases unmatched: 5. CDR1 SEHNR and CDR2 FQNEAQ come from the germline V gene (reference sequence). The CDR3: CASSIGTGSGYTF. In DNA, the CDR3 is TGTGCCAGCAGCATAGGGACAGGGAGTGGCTACACCTTC. The whole variable domain, remainder taken from reference TRBV7-9 and TRBJ1-2, is DTGVSQNPRHKITKRGQNVTFRCDPISEHNRLYWYRQTLGQGPEFLTYFQNEAQLEKSRLLSDRFSAERPKGSFSTLEIQRTEQGDSAMYLCASSIGTGSGYTFGSGTRLTVV.

In its sample, this clone was seen once. The chain employs TRBV6-5 and TRBJ1-5; D remains ambiguous. This CDR3 has 12 amino acids. Germline V gene sequence: CDR1 MNHEY, CDR2 SVGAGI. The germline V and J ends were trimmed by 9 bases and 2 bases, with 8 bases remaining between them. The CDR3 protein is CAREEGNQPQHF. DNA for the CDR3: TGTGCCAGGGAGGAGGGCAATCAGCCCCAGCATTTT.

This clone turned up a few times. V gene TRBV7-3 combines with J gene TRBJ2-3; 9 positions match TRBD1. Germline lookup yields CDR1 SGHTA and CDR2 FQGTGA. The CDR3 length is 15 residues. Unmatched junction bases numbered 4, after V lost 1 base and J lost 5 bases. CDR3 in DNA: TGTGCCAGCAGCTTAAACGGACAGGGGATAGATACGCAGTATTTT. It codes for CASSLNGQGIDTQYF.

V gene TRBV6-4 combines with J gene TRBJ2-1, with TRBD2 as a possible D gene (5 bases). The CDR3 has 14 amino acids. Germline V gene lookup returns CDR1 MRHNA and CDR2 SNTAGT. Trimming left V 0 bases short and J 6 bases short, with 9 bases between. The CDR3 here is CASSDSRSGNEQFF. As DNA, the CDR3 is TGTGCCAGCAGTGACTCTCGGAGCGGCAATGAGCAGTTCTTC.

This clone was seen once. The chain is built from TRBV11-2 and TRBJ2-7, with 7 bases identical to TRBD2. After removal of 1 base from V and 4 bases from J, the junction contained 4 bases not matched to a gene. Germline lookup yields CDR1 SGHAT and CDR2 FQNNGV. The CDR3 extends over 14 amino acids. The CDR3 sequence is CASSLAGGRYEQYF. DNA of the CDR3: TGTGCCAGCAGCTTAGCGGGCGGGAGATACGAGCAGTACTTC.

The V call is TRBV19, the J call TRBJ1-6; 9 bases line up with TRBD1. Germline-derived CDR1 and CDR2 are LNHDA and SQIVND (reference sequence). The CDR3 consists of 14 residues. V shed 5 bases, J shed 7 bases, and the junction held 3 bases outside the gene matches. The CDR3 nucleotides are TGTGCCAGTAGTTCACAGGGGGCGAATTCACCCCTCCACTTT. Protein product: CASSSQGANSPLHF.

The V gene is TRBV19, the J gene TRBJ2-1; 7 bases fit TRBD1. Germline trimming cut 5 bases from V and 6 bases from J; bases unmatched to any gene: 10. CDR1 is LNHDA, CDR2 SQIVND, per germline (reference sequence). The CDR3 contains 15 residues. The CDR3 DNA reads as TGTGCCAGTAGTCCCGGGACAGATACCCGCAATGAGCAGTTCTTC. It is translated as CASSPGTDTRNEQFF.

This rearrangement joins TRBV7-9 to TRBJ2-5; 7 bases agree with TRBD1. Germline-derived CDR1 and CDR2 are SEHNR and FQNEAQ (reference sequence). The V and J ends lost 5 bases and 2 bases, in that order; junction bases with no gene match: 14. This CDR3 has 17 amino acids. The CDR3 loop reads CASSPYNLGTVQETQYF. DNA of the CDR3: TGTGCCAGCAGCCCCTACAACCTGGGGACAGTTCAAGAGACCCAGTACTTC.

This rearrangement joins TRBV24-1 to TRBJ1-1; 8 bases align to TRBD1. The CDR3 spans 13 residues. Trimming took 4 bases from V and 4 from J; bases not matched to a gene: 1. CDR1 and CDR2 (germline): KGHDR, SFDVKD. The CDR3 region has the DNA TGTGCCACCAGTGAGGGGACAGGCACTGAAGCTTTCTTT. Protein sequence: CATSEGTGTEAFF.

The table lists this clone with a few counts. CDR3 coding DNA: TGTGCCAGCAGTTACCCGGGACAGGGCCACACCGGGGAGCTGTTTTTT. Its protein product is CASSYPGQGHTGELFF. The chain recombines TRBV6-6 with TRBJ2-2, with 9 bases lining up with TRBD1. The trim removed 2 bases at V and 3 bases at J, leaving 4 bases unmatched. CDR3 length: 16 residues. The V gene's germline CDR1 is MNHNY and CDR2 SVGAGI (reference sequence).

The table lists this clone with a count of one. The chain uses TRBV4-1 and TRBJ2-7, with TRBD2 as a possible D gene (5 bases). Looked up from germline, CDR1 is MGHRA and CDR2 is YSYEKL. This CDR3 has 15 amino acids. With 0 bases removed from V and 0 bases from J, the gap between germline ends came to 9 bases. Here the CDR3 DNA reads TGCGCCAGCAGCCAAGACGGACTCCTCTCCTACGAGCAGTACTTC. Protein: CASSQDGLLSYEQYF.

The chain employs TRBV28 and TRBJ1-6; no reliable D call. CDR1 and CDR2 from the germline V gene are MDHEN and SYDVKM. Trimming removed 6 bases at V and 5 bases at J, with 14 bases between. The CDR3 has 15 amino acids. The CDR3 is CASSPSDRDNSPLHF. As DNA, the CDR3 is TGTGCCAGCAGCCCCTCCGATCGGGATAATTCACCCCTCCACTTT.

The rearrangement joins TRBV5-5 to TRBJ2-1, with 11 bases aligning to TRBD2. Germline V gene data show CDR1 as SGHKS and CDR2 as YYEKEE (reference sequence). V gave up 3 bases and J gave up 3 bases; unmatched junction bases: 2. CDR3 length equals 15 residues. The CDR3 protein is CASSWGTSGYNEQFF. The CDR3 DNA follows: TGTGCCAGCAGCTGGGGGACTAGCGGCTACAATGAGCAGTTCTTC.

V and J are TRBV12-3 or TRBV12-4 and TRBJ1-2; no reliable D call. Trimming removed 5 bases at V and 7 bases at J, with 8 bases between. This CDR3 comprises 11 residues. The DNA for the CDR3 is TGTGCCAGCAGTCTAGGGCTTGGCTACACCTTC. It is translated as CASSLGLGYTF.

V is TRBV6-5 and J is TRBJ1-1; 7 nucleotides line up with TRBD1. CDR1 is MNHEY, CDR2 SVGAGI, per germline. CDR3 length equals 13 residues. The J segment lost 1 base and the V segment lost 7 bases, leaving 3 bases of the junction unmatched. The DNA of the CDR3 is TGTGCCAGCACCCGACAGGGGAACACTGAAGCTTTCTTT. Translation gives CASTRQGNTEAFF.

The chain carries TRBV27 and TRBJ1-2, with 9 bases aligning to TRBD1. J was trimmed by 2 bases and V by 6 bases; bases with no gene match: 10. The CDR3 extends over 16 amino acids. Germline CDR1 reads MNHEY; CDR2 reads SMNVEV (reference sequence). CDR3 in amino acids: CASRPVWTGANYGYTF. In DNA, the CDR3 is TGTGCCAGCAGACCGGTCTGGACAGGGGCGAACTATGGCTACACCTTC.

The chain carries TRBV12-3 or TRBV12-4 and TRBJ2-1; 8 nucleotides agree with TRBD1. V trimming: 7 bases; J trimming: 9 bases; junction bases outside the gene matches: 8. This CDR3 has 13 amino acids. The CDR3 DNA follows: TGTGCCAGCAATCCGGACAGGGTGGGTGAGCAGTTCTTC. The encoded protein is CASNPDRVGEQFF.